These T cell receptor beta chains were read from a single sample in a study of blood T cell repertoires in COVID-19. The table came from immunoSEQ multiplex PCR; TCRdb's copy has only in-frame clones and leaves some out. The table shows 180,000 or so clones, with 85% to 90% occurring only once. The sequenced sample consisted of peripheral blood. The receptors here all came from a woman aged 55-70 years with COVID-19, enrolled during active disease. Both conserved end residues are part of each CDR3. Rows give clone size only sometimes, using once, few, many, or a class for an expanded clone.

CDR3aa: CASSLSAATYGYTF
v_gene: TRBV27
j_gene: TRBJ1-2
abundance: NA

CDR3aa: CASSHPDREKVYEQYF
v_gene: TRBV11-3
j_gene: TRBJ2-7
abundance: NA

CDR3aa: CASSQERSGPYEQYF
v_gene: TRBV4-2
j_gene: TRBJ2-7
abundance: few

CDR3aa: CASSVTGLTSTDTQYF
v_gene: TRBV9
j_gene: TRBJ2-3
abundance: NA

CDR3aa: CASSLVSGRGAGNEQFF
v_gene: TRBV7-8
j_gene: TRBJ2-1
abundance: NA

CDR3aa: CAISESGSSGSRGEQFF
v_gene: TRBV10-3
j_gene: TRBJ2-1
abundance: once

CDR3aa: CASSLTRLAGLETQYF
v_gene: TRBV27
j_gene: TRBJ2-5
abundance: NA

CDR3aa: CASSFPSPTRSQETQYF
v_gene: TRBV7-2
j_gene: TRBJ2-5
abundance: NA

CDR3aa: CSARQLEQYF
v_gene: TRBV20-1
j_gene: TRBJ2-7
abundance: once

CDR3aa: CASSPTPGQPNYGYTF
v_gene: TRBV7-9
j_gene: TRBJ1-2
abundance: NA